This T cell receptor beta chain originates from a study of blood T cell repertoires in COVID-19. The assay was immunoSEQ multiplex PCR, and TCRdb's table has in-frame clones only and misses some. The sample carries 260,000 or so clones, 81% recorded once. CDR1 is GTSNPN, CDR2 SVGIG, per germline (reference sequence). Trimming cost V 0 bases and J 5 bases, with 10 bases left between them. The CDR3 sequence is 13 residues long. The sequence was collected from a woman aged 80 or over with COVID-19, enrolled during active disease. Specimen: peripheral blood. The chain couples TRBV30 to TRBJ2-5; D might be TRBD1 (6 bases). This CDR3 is CAWSVDRKETQYF. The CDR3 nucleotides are TGTGCCTGGAGTGTCGACAGGAAGGAGACCCAGTACTTC.